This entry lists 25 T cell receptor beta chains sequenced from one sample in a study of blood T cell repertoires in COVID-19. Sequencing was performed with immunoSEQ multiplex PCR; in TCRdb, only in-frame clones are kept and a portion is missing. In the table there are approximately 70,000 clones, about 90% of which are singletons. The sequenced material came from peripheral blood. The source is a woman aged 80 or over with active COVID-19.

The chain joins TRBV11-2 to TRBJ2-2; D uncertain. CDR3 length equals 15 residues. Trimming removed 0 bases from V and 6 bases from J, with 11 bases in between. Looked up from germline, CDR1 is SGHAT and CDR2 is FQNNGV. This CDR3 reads CASSLDRYPAGELFF. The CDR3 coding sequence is TGTGCCAGCAGCTTAGATCGGTACCCGGCCGGGGAGCTGTTTTTT.

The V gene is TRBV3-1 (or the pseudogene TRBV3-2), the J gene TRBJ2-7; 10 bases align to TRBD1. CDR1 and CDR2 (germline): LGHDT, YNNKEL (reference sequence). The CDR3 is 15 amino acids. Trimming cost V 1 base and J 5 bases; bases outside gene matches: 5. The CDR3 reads CASSQAPGQGDEQYF. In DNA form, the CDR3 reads TGTGCCAGCAGCCAAGCCCCTGGACAGGGGGACGAGCAGTACTTC.

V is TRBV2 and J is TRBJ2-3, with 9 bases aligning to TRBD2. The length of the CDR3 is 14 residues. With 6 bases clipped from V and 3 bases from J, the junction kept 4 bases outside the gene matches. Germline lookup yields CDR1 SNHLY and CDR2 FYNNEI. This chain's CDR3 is CASRPAGGTDTQYF. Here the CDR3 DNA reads TGTGCCAGCAGACCCGCGGGGGGGACAGATACGCAGTATTTT.

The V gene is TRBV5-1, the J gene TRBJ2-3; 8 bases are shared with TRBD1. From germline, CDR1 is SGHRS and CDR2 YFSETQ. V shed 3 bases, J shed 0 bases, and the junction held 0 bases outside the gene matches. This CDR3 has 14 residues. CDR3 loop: CASSWDRSTDTQYF. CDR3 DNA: TGCGCCAGCAGCTGGGACAGGAGCACAGATACGCAGTATTTT.

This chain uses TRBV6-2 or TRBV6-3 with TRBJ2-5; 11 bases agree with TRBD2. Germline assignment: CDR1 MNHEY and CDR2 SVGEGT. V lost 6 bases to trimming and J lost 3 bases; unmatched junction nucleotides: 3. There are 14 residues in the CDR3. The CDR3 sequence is CASSTSGREETQYF. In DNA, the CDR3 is TGTGCCAGCAGCACTAGCGGGAGAGAAGAGACCCAGTACTTC.

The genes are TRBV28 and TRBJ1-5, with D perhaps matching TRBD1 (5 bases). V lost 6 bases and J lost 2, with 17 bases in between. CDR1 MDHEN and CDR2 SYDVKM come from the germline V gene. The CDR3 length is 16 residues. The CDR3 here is CASSLGAGMGNQPQHF. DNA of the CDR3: TGTGCCAGCAGCCTTGGGGCAGGGATGGGCAATCAGCCCCAGCATTTT.

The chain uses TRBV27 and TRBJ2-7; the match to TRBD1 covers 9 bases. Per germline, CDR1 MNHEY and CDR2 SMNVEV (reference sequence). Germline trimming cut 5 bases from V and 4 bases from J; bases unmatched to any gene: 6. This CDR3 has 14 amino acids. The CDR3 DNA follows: TGTGCCAGCAGTCAGGGACAGGGTTTGTACGAGCAGTACTTC. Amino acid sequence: CASSQGQGLYEQYF.

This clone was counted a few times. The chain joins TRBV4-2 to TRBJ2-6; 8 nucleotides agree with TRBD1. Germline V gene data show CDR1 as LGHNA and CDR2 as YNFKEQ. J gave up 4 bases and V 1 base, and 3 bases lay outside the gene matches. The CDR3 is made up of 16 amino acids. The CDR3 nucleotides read TGTGCCAGCAGCCAAGGGACAGGGACCGGGGCCAACGTCCTGACTTTC. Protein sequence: CASSQGTGTGANVLTF.

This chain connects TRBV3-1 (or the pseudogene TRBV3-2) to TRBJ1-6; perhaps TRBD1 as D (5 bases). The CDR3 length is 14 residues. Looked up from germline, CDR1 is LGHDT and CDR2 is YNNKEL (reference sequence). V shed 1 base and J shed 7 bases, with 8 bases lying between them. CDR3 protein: CASSQGQRNSPLHF. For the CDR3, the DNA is TGTGCCAGCAGCCAAGGACAGAGAAATTCACCCCTCCACTTT.

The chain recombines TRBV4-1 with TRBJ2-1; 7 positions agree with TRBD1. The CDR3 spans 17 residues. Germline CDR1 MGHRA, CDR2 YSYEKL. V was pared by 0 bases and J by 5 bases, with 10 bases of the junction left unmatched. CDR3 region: CASSQERGGGSHNEQFF. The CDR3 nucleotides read TGCGCCAGCAGCCAAGAACGAGGGGGCGGCAGTCACAATGAGCAGTTCTTC.

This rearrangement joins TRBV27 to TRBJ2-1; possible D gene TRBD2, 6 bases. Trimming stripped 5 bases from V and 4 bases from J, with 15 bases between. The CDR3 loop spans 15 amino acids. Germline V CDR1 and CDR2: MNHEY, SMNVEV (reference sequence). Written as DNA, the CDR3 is TGTGCCAGCAGTCCAAGTAGCGGCCCTTACAATGAGCAGTTCTTC. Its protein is CASSPSSGPYNEQFF.

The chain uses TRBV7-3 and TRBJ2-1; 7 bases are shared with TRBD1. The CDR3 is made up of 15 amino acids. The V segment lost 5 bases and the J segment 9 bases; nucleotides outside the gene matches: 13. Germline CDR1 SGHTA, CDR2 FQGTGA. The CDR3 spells CASSANRGRWGEQFF. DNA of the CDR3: TGTGCCAGCAGCGCCAACAGGGGTCGCTGGGGTGAGCAGTTCTTC.

The CDR3, as DNA: TGTGCCAGCAGCTTAGCTGAGGGCGGTGGCTACACCTTC. Protein: CASSLAEGGGYTF. V is TRBV11-1 and J is TRBJ1-2; the D is unclear. The CDR3 contains 13 residues. Germline values: CDR1 SGHAT, CDR2 FQDESV (reference sequence). Trimming removed 0 bases from V and 7 bases from J, with 9 bases in between.

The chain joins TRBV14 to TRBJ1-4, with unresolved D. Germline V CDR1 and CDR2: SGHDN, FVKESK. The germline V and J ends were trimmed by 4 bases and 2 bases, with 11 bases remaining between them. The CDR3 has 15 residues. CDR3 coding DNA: TGTGCCAGCAGCCGACAAGTCGGCACTAATGAAAAACTGTTTTTT. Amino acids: CASSRQVGTNEKLFF.

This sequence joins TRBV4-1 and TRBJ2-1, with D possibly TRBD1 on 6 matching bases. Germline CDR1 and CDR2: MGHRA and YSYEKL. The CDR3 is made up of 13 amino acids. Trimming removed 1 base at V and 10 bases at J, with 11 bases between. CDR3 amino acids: CASSQAGAIEQFF. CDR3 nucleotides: TGCGCCAGCAGCCAAGCAGGGGCGATAGAGCAGTTCTTC.

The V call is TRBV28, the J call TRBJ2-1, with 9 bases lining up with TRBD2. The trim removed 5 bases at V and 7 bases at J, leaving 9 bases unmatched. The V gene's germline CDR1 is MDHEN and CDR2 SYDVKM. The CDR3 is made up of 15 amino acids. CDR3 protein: CASSPAGGSRNEQFF. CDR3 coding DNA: TGTGCCAGCAGTCCAGCGGGAGGTTCGAGGAATGAGCAGTTCTTC.

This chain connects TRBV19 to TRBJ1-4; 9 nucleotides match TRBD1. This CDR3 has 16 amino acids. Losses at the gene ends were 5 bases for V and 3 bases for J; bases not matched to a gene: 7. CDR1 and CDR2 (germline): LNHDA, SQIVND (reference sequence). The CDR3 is CASSYTGGASNEKLFF. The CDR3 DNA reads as TGTGCCAGTAGTTACACAGGGGGCGCATCTAATGAAAAACTGTTTTTT.

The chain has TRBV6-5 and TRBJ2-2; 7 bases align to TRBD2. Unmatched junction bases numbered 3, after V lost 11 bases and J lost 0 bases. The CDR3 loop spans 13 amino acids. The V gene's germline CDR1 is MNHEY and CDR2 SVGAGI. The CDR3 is CAARGANTGELFF. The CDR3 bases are TGTGCCGCCCGGGGGGCGAACACCGGGGAGCTGTTTTTT.

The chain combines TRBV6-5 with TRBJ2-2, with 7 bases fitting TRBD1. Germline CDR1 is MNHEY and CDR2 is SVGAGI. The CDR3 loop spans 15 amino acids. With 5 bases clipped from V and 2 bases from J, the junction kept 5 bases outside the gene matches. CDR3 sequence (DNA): TGTGCCAGCAGTAAACAGGGGATAAACACCGGGGAGCTGTTTTTT. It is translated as CASSKQGINTGELFF.

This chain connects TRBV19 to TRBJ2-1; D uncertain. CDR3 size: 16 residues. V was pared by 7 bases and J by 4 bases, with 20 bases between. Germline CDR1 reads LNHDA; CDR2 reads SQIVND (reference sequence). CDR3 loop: CASNPSLNLIYNEQFF. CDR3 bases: TGTGCCAGTAATCCAAGCCTTAACCTCATATACAATGAGCAGTTCTTC.

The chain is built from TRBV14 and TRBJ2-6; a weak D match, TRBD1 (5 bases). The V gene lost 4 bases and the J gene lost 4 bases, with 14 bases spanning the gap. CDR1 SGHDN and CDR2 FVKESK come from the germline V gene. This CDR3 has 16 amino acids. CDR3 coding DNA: TGTGCCAGCAGCCCGCAGGGAAAGGGGGGGGCCAACGTCCTGACTTTC. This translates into CASSPQGKGGANVLTF.

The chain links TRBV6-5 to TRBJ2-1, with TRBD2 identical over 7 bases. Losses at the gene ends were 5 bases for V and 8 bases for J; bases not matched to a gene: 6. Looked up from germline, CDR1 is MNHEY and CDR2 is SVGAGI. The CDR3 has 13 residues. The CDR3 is CASSRTRFDEQFF. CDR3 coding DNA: TGTGCCAGCAGTAGGACTAGATTCGATGAGCAGTTCTTC.

In DNA form, the CDR3 reads TGCGCCAGCAGCTTGGCCGCGACGGGGTTACGAGAGACCCAGTACTTC. This gives the protein CASSLAATGLRETQYF. The J gene is TRBJ2-5, the V gene TRBV5-1; D is perhaps TRBD2 (5 bases). V was trimmed by 0 bases and J by 4 bases, leaving 16 bases between them. The V gene's germline CDR1 is SGHRS and CDR2 YFSETQ. This CDR3 is built from 16 residues.

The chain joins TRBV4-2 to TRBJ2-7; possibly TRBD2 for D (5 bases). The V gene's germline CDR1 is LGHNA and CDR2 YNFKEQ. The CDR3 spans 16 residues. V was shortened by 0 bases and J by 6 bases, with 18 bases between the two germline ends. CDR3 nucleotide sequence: TGTGCCAGCAGCCAAGAATGGACTTCTCAGTCTGGCGAGCAGTACTTC. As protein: CASSQEWTSQSGEQYF.

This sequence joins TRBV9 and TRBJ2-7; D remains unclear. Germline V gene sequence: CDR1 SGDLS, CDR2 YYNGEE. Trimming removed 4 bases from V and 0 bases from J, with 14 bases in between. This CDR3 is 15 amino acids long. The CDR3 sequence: CASSPRHTTSYEQYF. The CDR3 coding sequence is TGTGCCAGCAGCCCCCGACACACCACCTCCTACGAGCAGTACTTC.